The clone carrying this TCR beta chain was recorded a few times. As yet, its antigen is unknown. The sample belongs to a study of identical twins. The study, taken as a whole, reports: Among beta out-of-frame sequences, excess sharing between twins appeared weaker. Low generation-probability sequences were in excess among twin-shared out-of-frame alpha sequences. Zero-insertion analyses were open to partial confounding by invariant MAIT and iNKT cells.

TCRdb analysed the 5' RACE reads with MiXCR anew, one entry per CDR3 protein. The repertoire holds 450,000 to 650,000 distinct CDR3 sequences, with 13% to 15% as singletons. The same data also went into a second study, on yellow fever vaccine responses in identical twins.

This clonotype originated in a woman younger than 35 in good health. The sequencing sample was made of CD4+ T cells sorted from blood.

CDR3 protein: CASRSGRRDGNTIYF. DNA for the CDR3: TGTGCCAGCAGGTCGGGACGCCGGGATGGAAACACCATATATTTT. The chain couples TRBV12-3 or TRBV12-4 to TRBJ1-3; the D gene is possibly TRBD1 (5 bases). Trimming stripped 6 bases from V and 3 bases from J, with 15 bases between. This CDR3 has 15 amino acids.